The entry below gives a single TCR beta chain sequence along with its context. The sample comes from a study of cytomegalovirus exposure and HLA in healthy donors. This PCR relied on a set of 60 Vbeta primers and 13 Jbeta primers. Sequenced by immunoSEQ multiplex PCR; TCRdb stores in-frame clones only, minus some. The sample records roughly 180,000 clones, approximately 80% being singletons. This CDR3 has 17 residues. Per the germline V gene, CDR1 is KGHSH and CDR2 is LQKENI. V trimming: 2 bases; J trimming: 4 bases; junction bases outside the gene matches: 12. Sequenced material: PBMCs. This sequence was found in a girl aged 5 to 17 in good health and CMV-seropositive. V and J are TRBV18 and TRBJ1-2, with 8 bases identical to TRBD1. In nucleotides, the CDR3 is TGTGCCAGCTCACCAGACGGGGGTCAGGGGGCAGTCTATGGCTACACCTTC. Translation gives CASSPDGGQGAVYGYTF.